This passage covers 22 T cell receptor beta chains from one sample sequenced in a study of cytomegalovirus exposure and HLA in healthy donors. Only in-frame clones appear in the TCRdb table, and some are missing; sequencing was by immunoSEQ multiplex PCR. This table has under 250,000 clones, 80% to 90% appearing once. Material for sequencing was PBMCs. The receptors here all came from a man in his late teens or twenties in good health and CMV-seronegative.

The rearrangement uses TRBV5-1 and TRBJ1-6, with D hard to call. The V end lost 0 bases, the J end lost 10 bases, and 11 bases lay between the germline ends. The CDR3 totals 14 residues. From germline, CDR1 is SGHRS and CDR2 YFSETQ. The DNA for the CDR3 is TGCGCCAGCAGCTTGGAACTTCAGAGGTCACCCCTCCACTTT. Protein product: CASSLELQRSPLHF.

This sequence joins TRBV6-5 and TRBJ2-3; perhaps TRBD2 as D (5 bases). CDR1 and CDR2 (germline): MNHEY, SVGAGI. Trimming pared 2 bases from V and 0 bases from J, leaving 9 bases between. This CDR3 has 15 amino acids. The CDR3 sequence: CASSYVRVSTDTQYF. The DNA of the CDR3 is TGTGCCAGCAGTTACGTGCGGGTTAGCACAGATACGCAGTATTTT.

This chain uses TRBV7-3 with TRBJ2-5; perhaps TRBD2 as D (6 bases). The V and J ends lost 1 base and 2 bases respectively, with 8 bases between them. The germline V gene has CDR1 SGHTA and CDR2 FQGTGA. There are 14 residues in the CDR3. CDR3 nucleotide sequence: TGTGCCAGCAGCTTAAATGCGGGACAAGAGACCCAGTACTTC. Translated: CASSLNAGQETQYF.

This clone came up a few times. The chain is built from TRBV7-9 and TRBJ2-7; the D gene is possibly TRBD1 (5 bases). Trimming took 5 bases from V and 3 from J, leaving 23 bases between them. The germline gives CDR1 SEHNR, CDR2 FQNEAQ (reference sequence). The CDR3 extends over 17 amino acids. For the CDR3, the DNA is TGTGCCAGCAGCCGCGCGCTGTCGGCAGGGTCCCTCTACGAGCAGTACTTC. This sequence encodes CASSRALSAGSLYEQYF.

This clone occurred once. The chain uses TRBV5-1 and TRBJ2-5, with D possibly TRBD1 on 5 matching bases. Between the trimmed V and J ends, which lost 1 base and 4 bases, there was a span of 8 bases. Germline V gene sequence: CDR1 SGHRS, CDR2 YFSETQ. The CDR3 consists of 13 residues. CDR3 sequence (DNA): TGCGCCAGCAGCTTGAAAAGGGGAGAGACCCAGTACTTC. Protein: CASSLKRGETQYF.

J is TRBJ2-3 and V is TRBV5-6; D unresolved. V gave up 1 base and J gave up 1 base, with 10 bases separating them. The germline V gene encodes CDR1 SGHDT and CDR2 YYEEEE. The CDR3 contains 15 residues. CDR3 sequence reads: CASSLLLSGTDTQYF. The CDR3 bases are TGTGCCAGCAGCTTGCTTCTTTCGGGCACAGATACGCAGTATTTT. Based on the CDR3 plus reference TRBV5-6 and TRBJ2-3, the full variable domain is DAGVTQSPTHLIKTRGQQVTLRCSPKSGHDTVSWYQQALGQGPQFIFQYYEEEERQRGNFPDRFSGHQFPNYSSELNVNALLLGDSALYLCASSLLLSGTDTQYFGPGTRLTVL.

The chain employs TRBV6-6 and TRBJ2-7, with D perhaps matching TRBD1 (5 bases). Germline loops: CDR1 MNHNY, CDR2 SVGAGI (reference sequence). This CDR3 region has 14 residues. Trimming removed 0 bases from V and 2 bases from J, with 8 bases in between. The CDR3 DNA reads TGTGCCAGCAGTTACTCAGCCAGGGCCTACGAGCAGTACTTC. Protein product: CASSYSARAYEQYF.

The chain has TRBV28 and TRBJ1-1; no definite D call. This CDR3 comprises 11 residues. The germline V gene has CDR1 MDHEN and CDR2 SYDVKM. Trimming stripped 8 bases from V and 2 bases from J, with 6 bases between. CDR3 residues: CASGLNTEAFF. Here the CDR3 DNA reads TGTGCCAGCGGGCTAAACACTGAAGCTTTCTTT.

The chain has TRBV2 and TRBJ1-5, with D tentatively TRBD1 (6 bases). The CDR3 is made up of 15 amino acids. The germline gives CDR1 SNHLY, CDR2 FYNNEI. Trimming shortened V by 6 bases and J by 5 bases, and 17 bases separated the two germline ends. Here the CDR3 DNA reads TGTGCCAGCAGCCGAAACAGGGTCGGCGATCAGCCCCAGCATTTT. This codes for CASSRNRVGDQPQHF.

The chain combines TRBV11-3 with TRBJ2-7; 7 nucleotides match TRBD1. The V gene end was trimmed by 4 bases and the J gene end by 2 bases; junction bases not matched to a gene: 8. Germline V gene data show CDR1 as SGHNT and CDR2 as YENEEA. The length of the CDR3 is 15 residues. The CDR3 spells CASSSPGQVPYEQYF. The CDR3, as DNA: TGTGCCAGCAGCTCCCCCGGACAGGTGCCCTACGAGCAGTACTTC.

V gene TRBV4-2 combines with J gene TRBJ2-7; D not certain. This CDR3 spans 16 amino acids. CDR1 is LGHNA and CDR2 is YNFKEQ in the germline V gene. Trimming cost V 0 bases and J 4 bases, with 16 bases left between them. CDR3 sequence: CASSQDLPLSAYEQYF. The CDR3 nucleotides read TGTGCCAGCAGCCAAGATCTTCCCCTTTCAGCGTACGAGCAGTACTTC.

The CDR3 spells CASSFQRGAGGTQYF. CDR3 nucleotides: TGTGCCAGCAGCTTTCAGCGGGGGGCCGGGGGGACCCAGTACTTC. The chain has TRBV5-6 and TRBJ2-5; 9 nucleotides line up with TRBD2. J gave up 7 bases and V 2 bases, and 9 bases lay outside the gene matches. This CDR3 has 15 amino acids. The germline CDR1 and CDR2 sequences are SGHDT and YYEEEE.

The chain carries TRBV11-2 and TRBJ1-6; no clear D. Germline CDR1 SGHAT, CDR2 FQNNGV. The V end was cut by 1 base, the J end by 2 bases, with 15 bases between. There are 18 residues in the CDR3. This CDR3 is CASSLVTGRIPYNSPLHF. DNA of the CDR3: TGTGCCAGCAGCTTAGTTACGGGTCGTATCCCCTATAATTCACCCCTCCACTTT.

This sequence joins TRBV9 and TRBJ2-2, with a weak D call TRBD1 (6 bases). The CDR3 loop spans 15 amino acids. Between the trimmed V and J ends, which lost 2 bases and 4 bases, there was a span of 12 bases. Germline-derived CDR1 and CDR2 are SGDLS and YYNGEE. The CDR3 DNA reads TGTGCCAGCAGCGTGCAGGACAGATTCACCGGGGAGCTGTTTTTT. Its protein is CASSVQDRFTGELFF.

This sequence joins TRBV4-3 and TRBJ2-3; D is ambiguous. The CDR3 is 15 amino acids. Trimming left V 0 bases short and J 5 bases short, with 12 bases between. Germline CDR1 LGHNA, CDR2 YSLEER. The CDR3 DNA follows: TGCGCCAGCAGCCAAGATGAGGTTTTAGGAGATACGCAGTATTTT. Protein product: CASSQDEVLGDTQYF.

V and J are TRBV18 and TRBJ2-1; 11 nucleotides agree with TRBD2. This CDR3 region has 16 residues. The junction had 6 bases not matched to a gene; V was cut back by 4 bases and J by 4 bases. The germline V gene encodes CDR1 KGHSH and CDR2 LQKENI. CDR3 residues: CASSRETSGEYNEQFF. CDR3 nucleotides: TGTGCCAGCTCACGGGAGACTAGCGGGGAATACAATGAGCAGTTCTTC.

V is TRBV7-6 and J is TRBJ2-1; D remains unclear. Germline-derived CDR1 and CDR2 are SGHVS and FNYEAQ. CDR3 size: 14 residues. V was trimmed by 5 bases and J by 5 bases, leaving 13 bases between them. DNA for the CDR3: TGTGCCAGCAGCCCGGCGGTTACAAACAATGAGCAGTTCTTC. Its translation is CASSPAVTNNEQFF.

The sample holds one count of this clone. The CDR3, as DNA: TGTGCCAGCAGTCCGCCCGGACAGCGTTATCAGCCCCAGCATTTT. Protein: CASSPPGQRYQPQHF. The chain carries TRBV28 and TRBJ1-5; perhaps TRBD1 as D (6 bases). Looked up from germline, CDR1 is MDHEN and CDR2 is SYDVKM. The CDR3 extends over 15 amino acids. Trimming stripped 5 bases from V and 5 bases from J, with 16 bases between.

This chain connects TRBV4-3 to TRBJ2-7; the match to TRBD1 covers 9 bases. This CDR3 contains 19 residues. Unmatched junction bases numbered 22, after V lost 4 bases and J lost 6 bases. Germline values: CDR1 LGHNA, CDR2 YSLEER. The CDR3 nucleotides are TGCGCCAGCAGCCTGGGAGACAGGGGGTCACGCTCACGGCGGGGCGAGCAGTACTTC. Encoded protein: CASSLGDRGSRSRRGEQYF.

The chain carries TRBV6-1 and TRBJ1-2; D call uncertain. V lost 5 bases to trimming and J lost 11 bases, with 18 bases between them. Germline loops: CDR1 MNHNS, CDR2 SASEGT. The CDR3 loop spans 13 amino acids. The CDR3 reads CASSPIFQSEYTF. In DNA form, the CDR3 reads TGTGCCAGCAGTCCGATCTTCCAGTCGGAGTACACCTTC.

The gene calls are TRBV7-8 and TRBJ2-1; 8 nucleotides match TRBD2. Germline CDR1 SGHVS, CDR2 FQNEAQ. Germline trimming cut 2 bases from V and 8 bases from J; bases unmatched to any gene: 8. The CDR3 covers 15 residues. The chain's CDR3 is CASSLTGTRSDEQFF. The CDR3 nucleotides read TGTGCCAGCAGCTTAACCGGGACTAGGTCTGATGAGCAGTTCTTC.

The CDR3 DNA reads as TGTGCCAGCAGTGGCCGGGACAGGCCCTATGGCTACACCTTC. Its translation: CASSGRDRPYGYTF. The V and J genes are TRBV28 and TRBJ1-2; 8 bases fit TRBD1. With 5 bases clipped from V and 4 bases from J, the junction kept 6 bases outside the gene matches. The CDR3 covers 14 residues. Germline V CDR1 and CDR2: MDHEN, SYDVKM.